Below are 21 T cell receptor beta chains sequenced from a single sample in a study of patients and donors after allogeneic stem cell transplantation. TCRdb reanalysed the RT-PCR reads using MiXCR and keeps one entry per CDR3 protein. Of roughly 40,000 distinct CDR3 sequences listed, about 31% are singletons. Sequenced: blood, either unsorted or a sorted T cell fraction (not recorded which). Every receptor here comes from a human donor who was either an allogeneic HSCT recipient or a stem cell or donor lymphocyte infusion donor (not recorded which). It is not recorded whose cells these are; they may come from a transplant donor.

V gene TRBV4-3 combines with J gene TRBJ2-7; possibly TRBD2 for D (6 bases). The CDR3 consists of 17 residues. Looked up from germline, CDR1 is LGHNA and CDR2 is YSLEER. V was pared by 0 bases and J by 2 bases, with 17 bases between. In DNA, the CDR3 is TGCGCCAGCAGCCAAGATCTAACGGGAGAACTTCCCTACGAGCAGTACTTC. This gives the protein CASSQDLTGELPYEQYF.

This clonotype was recorded a few times. The rearrangement uses TRBV6-2 or TRBV6-3 and TRBJ1-5; 7 bases line up with TRBD1. J was trimmed by 4 bases and V by 6 bases; bases with no gene match: 9. This CDR3 is 15 amino acids long. CDR1 is MNHEY and CDR2 is SVGEGT in the germline V gene. DNA for the CDR3: TGTGCCAGCAGCACCGACAGGGCAGGAAATCAGCCCCAGCATTTT. Amino acid sequence: CASSTDRAGNQPQHF.

This clonotype was recorded a few times. The V call is TRBV10-3, the J call TRBJ2-7; D is unresolved. CDR1 and CDR2 (germline): ENHRY, SYGVKD. V was clipped by 4 bases and J by 6 bases, with 13 bases between them. There are 13 residues in the CDR3. The CDR3 bases are TGTGCCATCAGTGTACGCCTAGTCCTCGAGCAGTACTTC. Its protein is CAISVRLVLEQYF.

The chain links TRBV29-1 to TRBJ2-4, with 11 bases that match TRBD2. From germline, CDR1 is SQVTM and CDR2 ANQGSEA. This CDR3 has 13 residues. The V and J ends lost 6 bases and 3 bases, in that order; junction bases with no gene match: 1. The CDR3 reads CSVGTSGKNIQYF. In nucleotides, the CDR3 is TGCAGCGTCGGGACTAGCGGCAAAAACATTCAGTACTTC.

The J gene is TRBJ1-5, the V gene TRBV4-3; D gene uncertain. The CDR3 totals 13 residues. From germline, CDR1 is LGHNA and CDR2 YSLEER. V was pared by 2 bases and J by 4 bases, with 6 bases between. Here the CDR3 DNA reads TGCGCCAGCAGCCAACGGGCAAATCAGCCCCAGCATTTT. Its translation is CASSQRANQPQHF.

The chain has TRBV9 and TRBJ1-2; D not certain. This CDR3 spans 14 amino acids. The germline V and J ends were trimmed by 0 bases and 0 bases, with 6 bases remaining between them. Germline V gene data show CDR1 as SGDLS and CDR2 as YYNGEE. CDR3 in amino acids: CASSVEGTNYGYTF. The DNA for the CDR3 is TGTGCCAGCAGCGTAGAGGGTACTAACTATGGCTACACCTTC.

V gene TRBV20-1 combines with J gene TRBJ2-7; 7 bases are a match to TRBD2. CDR3 length: 14 residues. Germline-derived CDR1 and CDR2 are DFQATT and SNEGSKA (reference sequence). V lost 5 bases, J lost 4 bases, and 11 bases stayed unmatched. The CDR3 protein is CSARLPTGGYEQYF. Here the CDR3 DNA reads TGCAGTGCTCGCCTCCCTACGGGAGGTTACGAGCAGTACTTC.

This chain connects TRBV28 to TRBJ1-2; TRBD1 aligns across 10 bases. In germline, CDR1 is MDHEN, CDR2 SYDVKM. Germline trimming cut 5 bases from V and 5 bases from J; bases unmatched to any gene: 5. This CDR3 region has 14 residues. The CDR3 region has the DNA TGTGCCAGCAGTCCAACGGGACAGGGGTATGGCTACACCTTC. Translated: CASSPTGQGYGYTF.

The rearrangement joins TRBV20-1 to TRBJ2-7; no firm D call. The CDR3 is 12 amino acids. Germline loops: CDR1 DFQATT, CDR2 SNEGSKA (reference sequence). V lost 6 bases and J 2 bases, leaving 11 bases between the germline ends. The CDR3 DNA sequence: TGCAGTGCCAGGTCCAGAACCTACGAGCAGTACTTC. As protein: CSARSRTYEQYF.

V gene TRBV6-5 combines with J gene TRBJ2-7; D perhaps matches TRBD1 (5 bases). Per the germline V gene, CDR1 is MNHEY and CDR2 is SVGAGI. The V gene lost 2 bases and the J gene lost 3 bases, with 11 bases spanning the gap. This CDR3 spans 14 amino acids. The CDR3 bases are TGTGCCAGCAGTTACCGACAGCCGATCTACGAGCAGTACTTC. It codes for CASSYRQPIYEQYF.

This clonotype was counted between two and nine times. The rearrangement links TRBV4-3 to TRBJ2-6; D ambiguous. Trimming cost V 1 base and J 4 bases, with 8 bases left between them. The CDR3 covers 15 residues. The V gene's germline CDR1 is LGHNA and CDR2 YSLEER. CDR3 protein: CASSQGGPGANVLTF. In DNA, the CDR3 is TGCGCCAGCAGCCAAGGGGGTCCCGGGGCCAACGTCCTGACTTTC.

This clonotype has just a few counts. This chain uses TRBV27 with TRBJ2-5, with D possibly matching TRBD2 (5 bases). The CDR3 is made up of 14 amino acids. Germline assignment: CDR1 MNHEY and CDR2 SMNVEV (reference sequence). The V gene lost 5 bases and the J gene lost 4 bases, with 14 bases spanning the gap. CDR3 sequence reads: CASSPGVYRETQYF. CDR3 coding DNA: TGTGCCAGCAGTCCCGGGGTATATCGAGAGACCCAGTACTTC.

Ten or more counts support this clonotype. J is TRBJ1-3 and V is TRBV12-3 or TRBV12-4; D is uncertain. The CDR3 runs 13 residues. The V end was cut by 5 bases, the J end by 0 bases, with 5 bases between. The CDR3 spells CASSDISGNTIYF. In nucleotides, the CDR3 is TGTGCCAGCAGTGATATCTCTGGAAACACCATATATTTT.

The table lists this clonotype with many counts. J is TRBJ1-5 and V is TRBV5-1; 9 positions match TRBD1. The germline V gene has CDR1 SGHRS and CDR2 YFSETQ. V trimming: 2 bases; J trimming: 3 bases; junction bases outside the gene matches: 3. The CDR3 spans 15 residues. The CDR3 sequence is CASSFGQGNNQPQHF. The DNA of the CDR3 is TGCGCCAGCAGCTTTGGACAGGGGAACAATCAGCCCCAGCATTTT. Full variable domain (remainder filled in from reference TRBV5-1 and TRBJ1-5): KAGVTQTPRYLIKTRGQQVTLSCSPISGHRSVSWYQQTPGQGLQFLFEYFSETQRNKGNFPGRFSGRQFSNSRSEMNVSTLELGDSALYLCASSFGQGNNQPQHFGDGTRLSIL.

This clonotype was counted a few times. The V gene is TRBV9, the J gene TRBJ2-1; 7 nucleotides agree with TRBD2. Looked up from germline, CDR1 is SGDLS and CDR2 is YYNGEE. There are 16 residues in the CDR3. After removal of 4 bases from V and 0 bases from J, the junction contained 7 bases not matched to a gene. CDR3 sequence reads: CASSPPTSRSYNEQFF. The CDR3 DNA is TGTGCCAGCAGCCCCCCGACTAGCCGCTCCTACAATGAGCAGTTCTTC.

The J gene is TRBJ2-4, the V gene TRBV4-3; no definite D call. The germline V and J ends were trimmed by 0 bases and 0 bases, with 9 bases remaining between them. The V gene's germline CDR1 is LGHNA and CDR2 YSLEER. This CDR3 contains 16 residues. In DNA, the CDR3 is TGCGCCAGCAGCCAAGATGTGGATCTAGCCAAAAACATTCAGTACTTC. Protein sequence: CASSQDVDLAKNIQYF.

The rearrangement joins TRBV7-9 to TRBJ1-1, with D unresolved. V was trimmed by 5 bases and J by 4 bases, leaving 8 bases between them. The V gene's germline CDR1 is SEHNR and CDR2 FQNEAQ (reference sequence). The CDR3 is made up of 12 amino acids. As DNA, the CDR3 is TGTGCCAGCAGCCCCAGCGGCACTGAAGCTTTCTTT. As protein: CASSPSGTEAFF.

This clonotype was recorded a few times. V gene TRBV9 combines with J gene TRBJ2-3, with D uncertain. The CDR3 runs to 14 residues. Germline CDR1 and CDR2: SGDLS and YYNGEE. Deletions cut 6 bases from V and 9 bases from J, with 20 bases between. As DNA, the CDR3 is TGTGCCAGCACCTCTACCGACCTACCCCTCACGCAGTATTTT. This encodes CASTSTDLPLTQYF.

This chain links TRBV5-1 with TRBJ1-4; D unclear. Germline V lookup: CDR1 SGHRS, CDR2 YFSETQ. Trimming took off 0 bases at V and 6 bases at J, with 9 bases between the two ends. The CDR3 length is 14 residues. The CDR3 DNA sequence: TGCGCCAGCAGCTTGGGGACGGAGGATGAAAAACTGTTTTTT. Translation gives CASSLGTEDEKLFF.

This clonotype turned up a few times. The chain joins TRBV7-3 to TRBJ1-2, with unresolved D. The germline V and J ends were trimmed by 5 bases and 2 bases, with 15 bases remaining between them. CDR3 size: 15 residues. Germline V gene sequence: CDR1 SGHTA, CDR2 FQGTGA. CDR3: CASSPHGGRNYGYTF. As DNA, the CDR3 is TGTGCCAGCAGCCCACATGGCGGCAGAAACTATGGCTACACCTTC.

The rearrangement joins TRBV5-1 to TRBJ1-2, with D unresolved. The CDR3 covers 16 residues. Germline CDR1 SGHRS, CDR2 YFSETQ. The germline V and J ends were trimmed by 7 bases and 5 bases, with 24 bases remaining between them. The CDR3 bases are TGCGCCAGCTGTGAGAGGCCTAGGGCGGACGGATATGGCTACACCTTC. Residues: CASCERPRADGYGYTF. The full variable domain, rest sourced from reference TRBV5-1 and TRBJ1-2, is KAGVTQTPRYLIKTRGQQVTLSCSPISGHRSVSWYQQTPGQGLQFLFEYFSETQRNKGNFPGRFSGRQFSNSRSEMNVSTLELGDSALYLCASCERPRADGYGYTFGSGTRLTVV.